The 14 T cell receptor beta chains below come from one sample, sequenced in a study of cytomegalovirus exposure and HLA in healthy donors. The table came from immunoSEQ multiplex PCR; TCRdb's copy has only in-frame clones and leaves some out. The data contain approximately 71,000 clones, about 94% of them singletons. The sequenced sample was PBMCs. These receptors all come from a woman between 18 and 29 years old in good health and CMV-seronegative.

The gene calls are TRBV10-3 and TRBJ1-1, with 8 bases fitting TRBD1. V lost 0 bases to trimming and J lost 5 bases; unmatched junction nucleotides: 5. Germline lookup yields CDR1 ENHRY and CDR2 SYGVKD. This CDR3 is built from 15 residues. The CDR3 loop is CAISESIQGGTEAFF. DNA for the CDR3: TGTGCCATCAGTGAGTCGATACAGGGGGGAACTGAAGCTTTCTTT.

This chain links TRBV2 with TRBJ2-7; 7 nucleotides align to TRBD1. V trimming: 4 bases; J trimming: 2 bases; junction bases outside the gene matches: 5. Germline assignment: CDR1 SNHLY and CDR2 FYNNEI. This CDR3 has 14 residues. The CDR3 DNA sequence: TGTGCCAGCAGTGTCACAGGGGATACCTACGAGCAGTACTTC. As protein: CASSVTGDTYEQYF. Full variable domain (rest looked up from reference TRBV2 and TRBJ2-7): EPEVTQTPSHQVTQMGQEVILRCVPISNHLYFYWYRQILGQKVEFLVSFYNNEISEKSEIFDDQFSVERPDGSNFTLKIRSTKLEDSAMYFCASSVTGDTYEQYFGPGTRLTVT.

The chain carries TRBV6-6 and TRBJ2-2; a possible D gene is TRBD1 (5 bases). V was shortened by 0 bases and J by 2 bases, with 10 bases between the two germline ends. Per the germline V gene, CDR1 is MNHNY and CDR2 is SVGAGI (reference sequence). The CDR3 extends over 16 amino acids. This CDR3 is CASSYSRQLNTGELFF. The DNA of the CDR3 is TGTGCCAGCAGTTACTCGAGACAGCTAAACACCGGGGAGCTGTTTTTT.

The chain employs TRBV7-8 and TRBJ2-4; weak D call: TRBD1 (5 bases). In germline, CDR1 is SGHVS, CDR2 FQNEAQ. The CDR3 loop spans 14 amino acids. V lost 8 bases and J lost 8, with 19 bases in between. As DNA, the CDR3 is TGTGCCAGCGCCCTAGGGCAGGGAAGAGACATTCAGTACTTC. Its protein product is CASALGQGRDIQYF.

The V and J genes are TRBV2 and TRBJ2-7, with 8 bases lining up with TRBD1. Germline-derived CDR1 and CDR2 are SNHLY and FYNNEI. The ends lost 6 bases at V and 6 bases at J; junction bases unmatched: 16. The CDR3 extends over 16 amino acids. The CDR3 nucleotides are TGTGCCAGCAGAGGTCCAGGGGGCGCGATTTCGGGCGAGCAGTACTTC. Its translation: CASRGPGGAISGEQYF.

The chain uses TRBV7-8 and TRBJ2-7; 12 bases are shared with TRBD2. V gave up 5 bases and J gave up 3 bases; unmatched junction bases: 11. Germline V gives CDR1 SGHVS, CDR2 FQNEAQ. The CDR3 sequence is 17 residues long. The CDR3: CASSRRLAGEAIYEQYF. The CDR3 DNA follows: TGTGCCAGCAGCCGAAGACTAGCGGGAGAGGCGATCTACGAGCAGTACTTC.

This rearrangement joins TRBV7-9 to TRBJ2-2; TRBD1 matches at 9 bases. Trimming at V came to 3 bases and at J to 8 bases, leaving 7 bases not matched to a gene. Germline assignment: CDR1 SEHNR and CDR2 FQNEAQ (reference sequence). The CDR3 spans 15 residues. The CDR3 nucleotides read TGTGCCAGCAGCTTTGGGACAGGGTCCCCGGGGGAGCTGTTTTTT. Protein: CASSFGTGSPGELFF.

This clone was picked up one time. CDR3 region: CSVGGETGSNQPQHF. The CDR3 DNA sequence: TGCAGCGTGGGGGGGGAGACCGGGAGCAATCAGCCCCAGCATTTT. The V gene is TRBV29-1, the J gene TRBJ1-5, with D perhaps TRBD1 (5 bases). The CDR3 is 15 residues long. V dropped 6 bases and J dropped 1 base, with 16 bases sitting between them. From germline, CDR1 is SQVTM and CDR2 ANQGSEA. The complete variable domain, with remaining parts taken from reference TRBV29-1 and TRBJ1-5, reads SAVISQKPSRDICQRGTSLTIQCQVDSQVTMMFWYRQQPGQSLTLIATANQGSEATYESGFVIDKFPISRPNLTFSTLTVSNMSPEDSSIYLCSVGGETGSNQPQHFGDGTRLSIL.

The rearrangement joins TRBV6-5 to TRBJ1-1; 11 bases fit TRBD1. Germline assignment: CDR1 MNHEY and CDR2 SVGAGI. Trimming took 10 bases from V and 4 from J; bases not matched to a gene: 8. The length of the CDR3 is 14 residues. The CDR3 loop reads CATERTGGGTEAFF. CDR3 DNA: TGTGCCACTGAACGGACAGGGGGCGGCACTGAAGCTTTCTTT.

This clone has a single count. The V gene is TRBV15, the J gene TRBJ1-4, with TRBD1 matching over 8 bases. The CDR3 is 14 amino acids. CDR1 LNHNV and CDR2 YYDKDF come from the germline V gene (reference sequence). J gave up 7 bases and V 5 bases, and 6 bases lay outside the gene matches. The CDR3: CATSPGGESEKLFF. In nucleotides, the CDR3 is TGTGCCACCAGCCCAGGGGGCGAGAGTGAAAAACTGTTTTTT.

This chain joins TRBV7-6 and TRBJ1-5; 7 positions match TRBD1. The CDR3 length is 15 residues. CDR1 is SGHVS and CDR2 is FNYEAQ in the germline V gene. With 4 bases clipped from V and 5 bases from J, the junction kept 8 bases outside the gene matches. Here the CDR3 reads CASSSGQRLDQPQHF. In nucleotides, the CDR3 is TGTGCCAGCAGCTCGGGACAGCGGCTAGATCAGCCCCAGCATTTT.

The chain uses TRBV6-1 and TRBJ2-2; perhaps TRBD1 as D (6 bases). This CDR3 is 15 amino acids long. The V end lost 3 bases, the J end lost 5 bases, and 13 bases lay between the germline ends. CDR1 is MNHNS and CDR2 is SASEGT in the germline V gene. The CDR3 region has the DNA TGTGCCAGCAGTGATTTGGGGGCAAGTACCGGGGAGCTGTTTTTT. Protein: CASSDLGASTGELFF.

This clone appeared a single time. The CDR3 coding sequence is TGTGCCAGCCAAGCTAGTAATGAAAAACTGTTTTTT. It specifies CASQASNEKLFF. This chain links TRBV7-9 with TRBJ1-4, with D uncertain. The CDR3 is 12 amino acids. Germline values: CDR1 SEHNR, CDR2 FQNEAQ (reference sequence). V was pared by 8 bases and J by 4 bases, with 8 bases between. The full variable domain, rest sourced from reference TRBV7-9 and TRBJ1-4, is DTGVSQNPRHKITKRGQNVTFRCDPISEHNRLYWYRQTLGQGPEFLTYFQNEAQLEKSRLLSDRFSAERPKGSFSTLEIQRTEQGDSAMYLCASQASNEKLFFGSGTQLSVL.

This sequence joins TRBV7-9 and TRBJ2-1; TRBD2 matches 7 bases. The CDR3 is 14 amino acids. The germline V gene has CDR1 SEHNR and CDR2 FQNEAQ (reference sequence). The junction had 6 bases not matched to a gene; V was cut back by 3 bases and J by 7 bases. This chain's CDR3 is CASSLAGTTNEQFF. The CDR3 DNA reads TGTGCCAGCAGCTTGGCCGGGACTACAAATGAGCAGTTCTTC.